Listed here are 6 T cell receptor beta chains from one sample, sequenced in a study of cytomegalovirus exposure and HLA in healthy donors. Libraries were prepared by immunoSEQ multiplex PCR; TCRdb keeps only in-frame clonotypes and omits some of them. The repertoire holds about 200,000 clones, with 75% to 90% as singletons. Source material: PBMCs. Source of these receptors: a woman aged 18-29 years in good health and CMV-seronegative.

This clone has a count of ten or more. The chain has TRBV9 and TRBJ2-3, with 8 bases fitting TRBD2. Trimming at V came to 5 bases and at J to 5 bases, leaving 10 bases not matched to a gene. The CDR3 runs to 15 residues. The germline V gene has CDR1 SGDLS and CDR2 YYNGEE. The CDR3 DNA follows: TGTGCCAGCAGTCCCCTCGGGGGGGTCAGAGATACGCAGTATTTT. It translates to CASSPLGGVRDTQYF.

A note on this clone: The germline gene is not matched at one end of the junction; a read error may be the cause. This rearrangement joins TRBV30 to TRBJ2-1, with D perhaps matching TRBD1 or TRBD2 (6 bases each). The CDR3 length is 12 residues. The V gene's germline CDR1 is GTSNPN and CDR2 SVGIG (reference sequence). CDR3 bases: TGTGCCTGGAGTGACCTCGGGGGCCTTCCAGTCTTC. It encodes CAWSDLGGLPVF.

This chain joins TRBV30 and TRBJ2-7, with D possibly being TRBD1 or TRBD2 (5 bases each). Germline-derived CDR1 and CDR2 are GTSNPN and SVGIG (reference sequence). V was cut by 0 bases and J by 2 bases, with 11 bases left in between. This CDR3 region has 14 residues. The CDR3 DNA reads TGTGCCTGGAGTGTACAATCGGGGCCCTACGAGCAGTACTTC. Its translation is CAWSVQSGPYEQYF.

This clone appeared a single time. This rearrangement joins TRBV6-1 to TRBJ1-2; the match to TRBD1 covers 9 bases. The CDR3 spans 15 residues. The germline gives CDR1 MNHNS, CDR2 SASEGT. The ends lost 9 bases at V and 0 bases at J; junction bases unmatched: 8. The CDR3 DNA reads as TGTGCCAGTCTCCGGGACAGGGTCGCTAACTATGGCTACACCTTC. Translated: CASLRDRVANYGYTF.

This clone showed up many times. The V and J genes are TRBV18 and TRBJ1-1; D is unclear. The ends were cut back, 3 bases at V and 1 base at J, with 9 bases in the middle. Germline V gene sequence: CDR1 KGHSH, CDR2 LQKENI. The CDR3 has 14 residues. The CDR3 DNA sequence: TGTGCCAGCTCACCGGCAGCTAGGAACACTGAAGCTTTCTTT. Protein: CASSPAARNTEAFF.

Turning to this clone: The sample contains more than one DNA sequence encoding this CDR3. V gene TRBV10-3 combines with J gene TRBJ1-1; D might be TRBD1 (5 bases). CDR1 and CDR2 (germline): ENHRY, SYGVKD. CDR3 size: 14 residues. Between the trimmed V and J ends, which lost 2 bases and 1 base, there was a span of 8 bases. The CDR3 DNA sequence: TGTGCCATCAGTGAGACTGGGGGGAACACTGAAGCTTTCTTT. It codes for CAISETGGNTEAFF.